The rows below give T cell receptor beta chains drawn from one sample of a study of human T cells and chemical hapten exposure. TCRdb passed the RACE reads through MiXCR, listing each CDR3 protein once. The table lists around 200,000 distinct CDR3 sequences, nearly 30% of them singletons. The sequences come from whole blood, collected in connection with sensitization to the hapten diphenylcyclopropenone (DPC). The receptors originated from a woman in her twenties or thirties with alopecia areata. Some clones in this sample may be carry-over from other donors' samples. Each CDR3 is given with its conserved first and last residue. A D gene is named only where the DNA matches it firmly. Clone sizes are given selectively: once, few, many, or a class where the clone is expanded.

D,V,size,J,DNA,CDR3
NA,TRBV29-1,NA,TRBJ2-7,TGCAGCGTTGTTATAGACAACTACGAGCAGTACTTC,CSVVIDNYEQYF
NA,TRBV29-1,few,TRBJ2-3,TGCAGCGTTGGGAATGACAGATACTTT,CSVGNDRYF
TRBD1,TRBV5-1,NA,TRBJ2-7,TGCGCCAGCAGCAAGGGACAGGGAGGGGTCGAGCAGTACTTC,CASSKGQGGVEQYF
NA,TRBV29-1,NA,TRBJ1-5,TGCAGCGCGGGGGATGGTGATCAGCCCCAGCATTTT,CSAGDGDQPQHF
NA,TRBV7-2,few,TRBJ2-3,TGTGCCAGTACCCCCTGGCGGGGCGGCACAGATACGCAGTATTTT,CASTPWRGGTDTQYF
TRBD1,TRBV20-1,NA,TRBJ1-1,TGCAGTGCGTACGAGACAGGGGGCACTGAAGCTTTCTTT,CSAYETGGTEAFF
TRBD1,TRBV11-1,NA,TRBJ2-2,TGTGCCAGCAGCTTATGGGACAGGGGGCCAGGGGAGCTGTTTTTT,CASSLWDRGPGELFF
NA,TRBV6-1,few,TRBJ1-4,TGTGCCAGCAGTGAAGCACGAGCTAATGAAAAACTGTTTTTT,CASSEARANEKLFF
TRBD2,TRBV28,NA,TRBJ2-2,TGTGCCAGCAGCCTACTAGCGCCCGGGGAGCTGTTTTTT,CASSLLAPGELFF
NA,TRBV4-3,few,TRBJ1-1,TGCGCCAGCAGCCCCCACCCCGGGGGATGGAACACTGAAGCTTTCTTT,CASSPHPGGWNTEAFF